The 16 T cell receptor beta chains in this list originate from one sample, sequenced in a study of blood T cell repertoires in COVID-19. Assay: immunoSEQ multiplex PCR; the TCRdb copy retains only in-frame clones and omits some. This sample has approximately 250,000 clones, with around nine tenths found just once. The sample taken for sequencing was peripheral blood. The receptors derive from a woman between 65 and 79 years old with COVID-19, enrolled during active disease.

This sequence joins TRBV12-3 or TRBV12-4 and TRBJ2-1; D call uncertain. This CDR3 is 13 amino acids long. V lost 1 base, J lost 4 bases, and 5 bases lay in between. The chain's CDR3 is CASSLVAYNEQFF. The CDR3, as DNA: TGTGCCAGCAGTTTAGTAGCATACAATGAGCAGTTCTTC.

The J gene is TRBJ2-1, the V gene TRBV5-1; D is perhaps TRBD2 (5 bases). Germline loops: CDR1 SGHRS, CDR2 YFSETQ. V lost 5 bases and J 7 bases, leaving 7 bases between the germline ends. This CDR3 region has 11 residues. The CDR3 DNA reads TGCGCCAGCAGACTAGAAAATGAGCAGTTCTTC. Residues: CASRLENEQFF.

There are a few counts of this clone. The chain carries TRBV7-2 and TRBJ2-2; 7 bases are a match to TRBD2. CDR3 length: 18 amino acids. Germline V gene data show CDR1 as SGHTA and CDR2 as FQGNSA. With 4 bases clipped from V and 1 base from J, the junction kept 12 bases outside the gene matches. The CDR3 nucleotides read TGTGCCAGCAGCTATCGTCCTATAGCGGGTTGGAACACCGGGGAGCTGTTTTTT. Amino acids: CASSYRPIAGWNTGELFF.

The CDR3 sequence: CASSFDRGEKLFF. The CDR3 DNA reads TGCGCCAGCAGCTTTGACAGGGGGGAAAAACTGTTTTTT. V gene TRBV5-1 combines with J gene TRBJ1-4; 9 bases are a match to TRBD1. Looked up from germline, CDR1 is SGHRS and CDR2 is YFSETQ. V dropped 2 bases and J dropped 8; count of bases not matched to a gene: 1. The CDR3 runs 13 residues.

This chain connects TRBV10-3 to TRBJ1-2; 7 bases are a match to TRBD1. The germline V gene has CDR1 ENHRY and CDR2 SYGVKD. This CDR3 is 15 amino acids long. The V segment lost 2 bases and the J segment 3 bases; nucleotides outside the gene matches: 6. Here the CDR3 DNA reads TGTGCCATCAGTGAGCCTGGACAGGTCCACTATGGCTACACCTTC. Its protein product is CAISEPGQVHYGYTF.

This chain uses TRBV5-1 with TRBJ2-2; the match to TRBD2 covers 11 bases. The germline CDR1 and CDR2 sequences are SGHRS and YFSETQ. The CDR3 is 19 amino acids. V was clipped by 5 bases and J by 2 bases; unmatched bases: 14. CDR3 loop: CASSPLLGLAGGNTGELFF. The DNA for the CDR3 is TGCGCCAGCAGTCCCTTGTTGGGTCTAGCGGGAGGTAACACCGGGGAGCTGTTTTTT.

The chain carries TRBV28 and TRBJ1-2, with 9 bases matching TRBD1. The CDR3 sequence is 12 residues long. Germline CDR1 MDHEN, CDR2 SYDVKM. Trimming at V came to 7 bases and at J to 8 bases, leaving 5 bases not matched to a gene. CDR3 coding DNA: TGTGCCAGCAATACCGGGACAGGGGGCTACACCTTC. It translates to CASNTGTGGYTF.

In its sample, this clone was seen once. The chain combines TRBV6-1 with TRBJ2-1; TRBD2 aligns across 9 bases. The CDR3 has 16 residues. After removal of 3 bases from V and 5 bases from J, the junction contained 8 bases not matched to a gene. Germline CDR1 reads MNHNS; CDR2 reads SASEGT. CDR3 region: CASSEVPSGTNNEQFF. The CDR3 nucleotides read TGTGCCAGCAGTGAGGTCCCTAGCGGGACGAACAATGAGCAGTTCTTC.

The rearrangement uses TRBV6-5 and TRBJ1-2; D is possibly TRBD1 (5 bases). CDR1 and CDR2 from the germline V gene are MNHEY and SVGAGI. The CDR3 runs 15 residues. Between the trimmed V and J ends, which lost 5 bases and 3 bases, there was a span of 16 bases. This CDR3 is CASSRDFSSYYGYTF. The DNA of the CDR3 is TGTGCCAGCAGTCGGGACTTCTCTTCCTACTATGGCTACACCTTC.

This chain uses TRBV19 with TRBJ2-7, with 8 nucleotides matching TRBD2. CDR3 length equals 15 residues. Germline V CDR1 and CDR2: LNHDA, SQIVND (reference sequence). V was clipped by 5 bases and J by 1 base; unmatched bases: 7. The CDR3 nucleotides read TGTGCCAGTAGTCTTAAGCGGGAGCCGTCCTACGAGCAGTACTTC. This codes for CASSLKREPSYEQYF.

The chain combines TRBV18 with TRBJ1-4, with a weak D call TRBD1 (6 bases). This CDR3 is built from 15 residues. Germline V gene data show CDR1 as KGHSH and CDR2 as LQKENI. V lost 0 bases and J 10 bases, leaving 15 bases between the germline ends. CDR3 DNA: TGTGCCAGCTCACCACCGGACAGTCCGTTCAGAAAACTGTTTTTT. This gives the protein CASSPPDSPFRKLFF.

The chain couples TRBV6-6 to TRBJ2-1; no clear D gene. V was pared by 4 bases and J by 4 bases, with 11 bases between. CDR3 length: 14 residues. Per germline, CDR1 MNHNY and CDR2 SVGAGI (reference sequence). The CDR3 DNA sequence: TGTGCCAGCAGTTTCGACCAGGTTTACAATGAGCAGTTCTTC. Translating it yields CASSFDQVYNEQFF.

The chain couples TRBV28 to TRBJ1-1; no clear D gene. The CDR3 has 15 residues. The germline V gene encodes CDR1 MDHEN and CDR2 SYDVKM. V was clipped by 6 bases and J by 0 bases, with 14 bases between them. The CDR3: CASSPFAALNTEAFF. In DNA form, the CDR3 reads TGTGCCAGCAGCCCATTTGCAGCGCTGAACACTGAAGCTTTCTTT.

The rearrangement links TRBV11-2 to TRBJ2-5; 11 bases align to TRBD2. V was clipped by 4 bases and J by 3 bases; unmatched bases: 4. CDR1 SGHAT and CDR2 FQNNGV come from the germline V gene. There are 15 residues in the CDR3. The CDR3 loop is CASSSTSGNKETQYF. CDR3 in DNA: TGTGCCAGCAGCTCGACTAGCGGGAACAAAGAGACCCAGTACTTC.

The rearrangement joins TRBV18 to TRBJ2-1, with a weak D call TRBD2 (7 bases). The CDR3 is 16 amino acids. The germline CDR1 and CDR2 sequences are KGHSH and LQKENI. Trimming pared 0 bases from V and 5 bases from J, leaving 14 bases between. CDR3 nucleotides: TGTGCCAGCTCACCACCGAACGGGGGGCAACACAATGAGCAGTTCTTC. It translates to CASSPPNGGQHNEQFF.

J is TRBJ2-1 and V is TRBV11-3; TRBD1 aligns across 7 bases. Trimming removed 5 bases from V and 4 bases from J; junction bases left unmatched: 11. CDR3 length: 16 residues. Looked up from germline, CDR1 is SGHNT and CDR2 is YENEEA. CDR3 nucleotides: TGTGCCAGCAGCGAAAGGACAGGTGGGGTTTACAATGAGCAGTTCTTC. Protein: CASSERTGGVYNEQFF.